This T cell receptor (beta chain) was identified in a study of cytomegalovirus exposure and HLA in healthy donors. Study outcomes and limitations: Likely technical artifact: a cluster of highly shared sequence variants. A later analysis reportedly found that, within productive TCRs, an Asian-associated ancestry cluster had fewer N-insertions than the mean observed across the roughly 700 donors. Previously analyzed data showed that most TCR beta V segments were productive at a frequency of about 87% or about 30%.

Each donor was healthy, and each was a bone marrow donor. This clone has only one observation. Its antigen is unknown. 13 Jbeta primers and 60 Vbeta primers were used for the PCR. Profiling relied on immunoSEQ multiplex PCR, and the TCRdb table lists in-frame clones only, not all of them. The sample comprises about 130,000 clones, over 60% of which are singletons, and over 2.5% rests with the top ten. CDR3 length: 15 amino acids. V lost 4 bases and J lost 5; bases outside the gene matches: 8. Germline V lookup: CDR1 SQVTM, CDR2 ANQGSEA. This clonotype was sampled from a man in his forties or fifties in good health and CMV-seronegative. This chain connects TRBV29-1 to TRBJ2-3, with 11 bases fitting TRBD1. Sequenced sample: PBMCs. In DNA form, the CDR3 reads TGCAGCGTTGCGGCCGGGACAGGGGGGGGAGATACGCAGTATTTT. This gives the protein CSVAAGTGGGDTQYF.